Each of the 17 T cell receptor beta chains below was sequenced from the same sample in a study of T cell responses to AZD1222 COVID-19 vaccine. Measured with immunoSEQ multiplex PCR; TCRdb has only the in-frame clones, and not every one. The sample carries about 100,000 clones, around 87% recorded once. Material: peripheral blood, obtained on day 0 of AZD1222 vaccination. All receptors derive from an adult in good health.

The chain carries TRBV9 and TRBJ2-2; TRBD2 agrees at 7 bases. The CDR3 is made up of 14 amino acids. Germline lookup yields CDR1 SGDLS and CDR2 YYNGEE. With 7 bases clipped from V and 7 bases from J, the junction kept 10 bases outside the gene matches. The CDR3 sequence: CASDAGASGGELFF. For the CDR3, the DNA is TGTGCCAGCGACGCGGGAGCTTCGGGCGGGGAGCTGTTTTTT.

This clone was picked up one time. The chain is built from TRBV5-5 and TRBJ2-7, with D perhaps TRBD2 (6 bases). Between the trimmed V and J ends, which lost 0 bases and 5 bases, there was a span of 18 bases. The germline V gene has CDR1 SGHKS and CDR2 YYEKEE (reference sequence). CDR3 size: 16 residues. The CDR3 here is CASSLVRGGGGDEQYF. The CDR3 DNA sequence: TGTGCCAGCAGCTTGGTTAGGGGCGGCGGAGGGGACGAGCAGTACTTC. Supplemented by reference TRBV5-5 and TRBJ2-7, the full variable domain reads DAGVTQSPTHLIKTRGQQVTLRCSPISGHKSVSWYQQVLGQGPQFIFQYYEKEERGRGNFPDRFSARQFPNYSSELNVNALLLGDSALYLCASSLVRGGGGDEQYFGPGTRLTVT.

J is TRBJ1-2 and V is TRBV6-6; D is unclear. CDR3 length: 13 residues. Germline V gene data show CDR1 as MNHNY and CDR2 as SVGAGI (reference sequence). Trimming removed 6 bases at V and 2 bases at J, with 10 bases between. This CDR3 reads CASRSDGNYGYTF. The CDR3 DNA reads TGTGCCAGCAGGTCCGACGGAAACTATGGCTACACCTTC.

This clone showed up just a few times. The V gene is TRBV19, the J gene TRBJ1-5; no clear D gene. The CDR3 runs to 13 residues. CDR1 is LNHDA and CDR2 is SQIVND in the germline V gene (reference sequence). V lost 5 bases and J lost 4, with 9 bases in between. CDR3: CASSPSRNQPQHF. The CDR3 nucleotides read TGTGCCAGTAGTCCCTCCCGAAATCAGCCCCAGCATTTT.

This clone was counted a few times. The V call is TRBV27, the J call TRBJ1-6, with D unresolved. The CDR3 has 13 amino acids. V was trimmed by 2 bases and J by 10 bases, leaving 9 bases between them. Looked up from germline, CDR1 is MNHEY and CDR2 is SMNVEV (reference sequence). This chain's CDR3 is CASSLRVYSPLHF. The CDR3 bases are TGTGCCAGCAGTTTACGGGTTTACTCACCCCTCCACTTT.

The V call is TRBV19, the J call TRBJ1-5; D is possibly TRBD1 (5 bases). Trimming removed 0 bases from V and 9 bases from J, with 18 bases in between. CDR1 and CDR2 from the germline V gene are LNHDA and SQIVND (reference sequence). The CDR3 extends over 16 amino acids. Here the CDR3 reads CASSIEGRARRRPQHF. The CDR3 nucleotides are TGTGCCAGTAGTATAGAGGGACGGGCCAGGAGGAGGCCCCAGCATTTT.

The gene calls are TRBV11-2 and TRBJ2-2, with 9 nucleotides matching TRBD2. The J segment lost 5 bases and the V segment lost 5 bases, leaving 6 bases of the junction unmatched. CDR1 SGHAT and CDR2 FQNNGV come from the germline V gene. CDR3 size: 15 residues. Here the CDR3 reads CASSKNSGGTGELFF. CDR3 nucleotide sequence: TGTGCCAGCAGCAAAAATAGCGGGGGAACCGGGGAGCTGTTTTTT. The complete variable domain, with remaining parts taken from reference TRBV11-2 and TRBJ2-2, reads EAGVAQSPRYKIIEKRQSVAFWCNPISGHATLYWYQQILGQGPKLLIQFQNNGVVDDSQLPKDRFSAERLKGVDSTLKIQPAKLEDSAVYLCASSKNSGGTGELFFGEGSRLTVL.

The rearrangement uses TRBV9 and TRBJ1-1; no clear D. Deletions cut 1 base from V and 1 base from J, with 8 bases between. Germline values: CDR1 SGDLS, CDR2 YYNGEE. This CDR3 is 14 amino acids long. In nucleotides, the CDR3 is TGTGCCAGCAGCGTAATGTGGGGGAACACTGAAGCTTTCTTT. Amino acids: CASSVMWGNTEAFF.

As DNA, the CDR3 is TGTGCCAGCAGCTCCGGACTAGCGGGAGTAAGGGCCAATGAGCAGTTCTTC. Its protein is CASSSGLAGVRANEQFF. The chain has TRBV5-4 and TRBJ2-1; 13 bases are shared with TRBD2. Germline V CDR1 and CDR2: SGHNT, YYREEE (reference sequence). V was pared by 3 bases and J by 6 bases, with 9 bases of the junction left unmatched. The length of the CDR3 is 17 residues.

This clone appeared once. In DNA, the CDR3 is TGTGCCAGCAGTCCCTTACCGGATCAGGGTGAAGCTTTCTTT. Residues: CASSPLPDQGEAFF. V and J are TRBV2 and TRBJ1-1; perhaps TRBD1 as D (5 bases). The V gene lost 5 bases and the J gene lost 7 bases, with 17 bases spanning the gap. CDR3 size: 14 residues. Per the germline V gene, CDR1 is SNHLY and CDR2 is FYNNEI.

The chain combines TRBV29-1 with TRBJ2-1; the match to TRBD2 covers 9 bases. Germline loops: CDR1 SQVTM, CDR2 ANQGSEA. The CDR3 contains 11 residues. V lost 7 bases to trimming and J lost 10 bases; unmatched junction nucleotides: 5. The CDR3 DNA reads TGCAGCGCGACGACTAGCGGAGAGCAGTTCTTC. It codes for CSATTSGEQFF.

The chain combines TRBV11-3 with TRBJ2-1, with TRBD2 matching 7 bases. The CDR3 totals 16 residues. Trimming at V came to 1 base and at J to 2 bases, leaving 5 bases not matched to a gene. Germline V CDR1 and CDR2: SGHNT, YENEEA. The CDR3 loop reads CASSLGGGSTYNEQFF. For the CDR3, the DNA is TGTGCCAGCAGCTTAGGCGGCGGGAGCACCTACAATGAGCAGTTCTTC.

V usage is TRBV7-9 and J usage is TRBJ2-1; TRBD2 matches at 8 bases. Germline V gene data show CDR1 as SEHNR and CDR2 as FQNEAQ (reference sequence). This CDR3 region has 15 residues. Unmatched junction bases numbered 13, after V lost 11 bases and J lost 4 bases. CDR3 protein: CAGRFGTSTYNEQFF. Written as DNA, the CDR3 is TGTGCCGGCCGTTTCGGGACTAGTACGTACAATGAGCAGTTCTTC.

V is TRBV5-1 and J is TRBJ2-2, with TRBD2 matching over 8 bases. Germline V gene data show CDR1 as SGHRS and CDR2 as YFSETQ. V gave up 8 bases and J gave up 2 bases; unmatched junction bases: 8. This CDR3 has 15 amino acids. In nucleotides, the CDR3 is TGCGCCAGTACCCGACTAGCGCTAAACACCGGGGAGCTGTTTTTT. Amino acids: CASTRLALNTGELFF.

The chain recombines TRBV19 with TRBJ1-3; D gene ambiguous. Germline assignment: CDR1 LNHDA and CDR2 SQIVND (reference sequence). This CDR3 is 16 amino acids long. V shed 2 bases and J shed 0 bases, with 11 bases lying between them. The DNA for the CDR3 is TGTGCCAGTAGTATATTTGCAGCCACCTCTGGAAACACCATATATTTT. It yields the protein CASSIFAATSGNTIYF.

J is TRBJ2-1 and V is TRBV4-3; 11 bases agree with TRBD2. The CDR3 totals 16 residues. The V gene end was trimmed by 0 bases and the J gene end by 7 bases; junction bases not matched to a gene: 5. The germline gives CDR1 LGHNA, CDR2 YSLEER. CDR3: CASSQDLLAGGNEQFF. The CDR3 DNA reads as TGCGCCAGCAGCCAAGATCTGCTAGCGGGAGGTAATGAGCAGTTCTTC.

The rearrangement joins TRBV18 to TRBJ1-5, with 8 bases matching TRBD1. The CDR3 extends over 14 amino acids. The V and J ends lost 5 bases and 8 bases, in that order; junction bases with no gene match: 8. The germline V gene encodes CDR1 KGHSH and CDR2 LQKENI. The CDR3 DNA sequence: TGTGCCAGCTCAGCCGGGACAGGCCCCGAGCCCCAGCATTTT. Encoded protein: CASSAGTGPEPQHF.